What follows are 24 T cell receptor beta chains derived from one specimen sequenced in a study of early T cells in non-severe SARS-CoV-2 infection. TCRdb independently ran MiXCR on the 5' RACE reads; one entry per CDR3 protein. The table has tens of thousands of distinct CDR3 sequences, around 19% seen once; the top ten hold about 8.4%. The input for sequencing was whole blood, taken at baseline. The source is an adult who was a healthcare worker with PCR-confirmed SARS-CoV-2 infection or an uninfected control (not recorded which).

The chain has TRBV19 and TRBJ1-5; D uncertain. V was cut by 5 bases and J by 5 bases, with 10 bases left in between. Germline-derived CDR1 and CDR2 are LNHDA and SQIVND (reference sequence). The length of the CDR3 is 13 residues. The CDR3 nucleotides read TGTGCCAGTAGTCAAATGCTCGATCAGCCCCAGCATTTT. Protein sequence: CASSQMLDQPQHF.

This clonotype was found a few times. The V and J genes are TRBV18 and TRBJ2-1; D may be TRBD2 (6 bases). CDR1 is KGHSH, CDR2 LQKENI, per germline. Deletions cut 0 bases from V and 4 bases from J, with 13 bases between. This CDR3 is built from 16 residues. CDR3 sequence (DNA): TGTGCCAGCTCACCACCCCGGAGGGGCGAATACAATGAGCAGTTCTTC. Amino acid sequence: CASSPPRRGEYNEQFF.

This clonotype was found a few times. The V and J genes are TRBV20-1 and TRBJ2-7; 10 nucleotides line up with TRBD1. CDR3 length: 12 amino acids. The V gene's germline CDR1 is DFQATT and CDR2 SNEGSKA (reference sequence). V shed 6 bases, J shed 10 bases, and the junction held 9 bases outside the gene matches. The CDR3 is CSAKGQGEVQYF. The CDR3 DNA sequence: TGCAGTGCCAAAGGACAGGGGGAGGTACAGTACTTC.

This clonotype was seen more than once but under ten times. The J gene is TRBJ1-5, the V gene TRBV20-1; unclear D gene. CDR3 length equals 15 residues. V dropped 2 bases and J dropped 2 bases, with 13 bases sitting between them. Germline V CDR1 and CDR2: DFQATT, SNEGSKA (reference sequence). The CDR3 loop reads CSARRTNPGNQPQHF. The DNA of the CDR3 is TGCAGTGCTAGAAGGACGAACCCCGGCAATCAGCCCCAGCATTTT.

This clonotype was recorded many times. The genes are TRBV18 and TRBJ1-2, with D hard to call. V was trimmed by 1 base and J by 0 bases, leaving 9 bases between them. The germline gives CDR1 KGHSH, CDR2 LQKENI. The CDR3 is 15 amino acids. This CDR3 is CASSPRKDANYGYTF. CDR3 sequence (DNA): TGTGCCAGCTCACCACGGAAGGACGCTAACTATGGCTACACCTTC.

This clonotype was observed at least ten times. The chain uses TRBV10-3 and TRBJ2-1, with 12 bases fitting TRBD1. There are 18 residues in the CDR3. Germline V gives CDR1 ENHRY, CDR2 SYGVKD. The trim removed 0 bases at V and 6 bases at J, leaving 9 bases unmatched. In nucleotides, the CDR3 is TGTGCCATCAGTGAGTCGCCAGGGACAGGGGGCGGTTTCAATGAGCAGTTCTTC. Its translation is CAISESPGTGGGFNEQFF.

This clonotype turned up a few times. The gene calls are TRBV11-3 and TRBJ2-3; D is tentatively TRBD1 or TRBD2 (5 bases each). Germline CDR1 and CDR2: SGHNT and YENEEA. This CDR3 is 14 amino acids long. Between the trimmed V and J ends, which lost 8 bases and 2 bases, there was a span of 14 bases. The CDR3 protein is CASARGRDTDTQYF. DNA of the CDR3: TGTGCCAGCGCGAGGGGCAGGGACACAGATACGCAGTATTTT.

At least ten counts were recorded for this clonotype. The V call is TRBV7-9, the J call TRBJ1-2; maybe TRBD1 (6 bases). CDR1 and CDR2 from the germline V gene are SEHNR and FQNEAQ (reference sequence). V lost 8 bases and J lost 7, with 20 bases in between. The CDR3 covers 14 residues. The CDR3 spells CASGRTALGGGYTF. The CDR3 nucleotides read TGTGCCAGCGGAAGGACAGCCTTGGGGGGTGGCTACACCTTC.

The J gene is TRBJ2-2, the V gene TRBV5-6, with D perhaps TRBD1 (5 bases). Germline values: CDR1 SGHDT, CDR2 YYEEEE. The CDR3 has 15 amino acids. The V gene lost 4 bases and the J gene lost 2 bases, with 12 bases spanning the gap. CDR3 sequence (DNA): TGTGCCAGCAGCAGCCGCAGGGTAAACACCGGGGAGCTGTTTTTT. Translated: CASSSRRVNTGELFF.

This clonotype was seen many times. The V call is TRBV24-1, the J call TRBJ2-1; TRBD2 matches 7 bases. Trimming removed 2 bases from V and 0 bases from J; junction bases left unmatched: 6. Germline V gene sequence: CDR1 KGHDR, CDR2 SFDVKD. This CDR3 region has 17 residues. The CDR3 here is CATSDSPRGGSYNEQFF. CDR3 sequence (DNA): TGTGCCACCAGTGATTCCCCCCGCGGGGGCTCCTACAATGAGCAGTTCTTC.

Only a few counts were recorded for this clonotype. The chain links TRBV5-8 to TRBJ1-3, with unresolved D. V lost 3 bases to trimming and J lost 4 bases, with 11 bases between them. The CDR3 has 14 amino acids. Germline lookup yields CDR1 SGHTS and CDR2 YDEGEE. The CDR3 nucleotides read TGTGCCAGCAGCTCTGGGCTACCGGGAAACACCATATATTTT. As protein: CASSSGLPGNTIYF. The full variable domain, with the rest looked up from reference TRBV5-8 and TRBJ1-3, is EAGVTQSPTHLIKTRGQQATLRCSPISGHTSVYWYQQALGLGLQFLLWYDEGEERNRGNFPPRFSGRQFPNYSSELNVNALELEDSALYLCASSSGLPGNTIYFGEGSWLTVV.

This clonotype was counted only a few times. V usage is TRBV6-5 and J usage is TRBJ1-4; D call uncertain. CDR1 and CDR2 from the germline V gene are MNHEY and SVGAGI. Trimming took off 5 bases at V and 0 bases at J, with 19 bases between the two ends. The CDR3 length is 18 residues. CDR3 sequence reads: CASSGQADQDPTNEKLFF. The CDR3 nucleotides read TGTGCCAGCAGTGGCCAGGCAGATCAGGATCCAACTAATGAAAAACTGTTTTTT.

The chain combines TRBV25-1 with TRBJ2-7, with D tentatively TRBD2 (5 bases). The CDR3 spans 13 residues. Trimming took 7 bases from V and 4 from J, leaving 14 bases between them. Germline-derived CDR1 and CDR2 are MGHDK and SYGVNS. CDR3 coding DNA: TGTGCCAGCAATGGAGGAAGGTCGTACGAGCAGTACTTC. As protein: CASNGGRSYEQYF.

Ten or more counts support this clonotype. V and J are TRBV19 and TRBJ1-1, with unresolved D. CDR3 length: 14 residues. With 2 bases removed from V and 4 bases from J, the gap between germline ends came to 11 bases. CDR1 is LNHDA, CDR2 SQIVND, per germline (reference sequence). For the CDR3, the DNA is TGTGCCAGTAGTATAAAGGCTCAGGCCACTGAAGCTTTCTTT. Protein: CASSIKAQATEAFF.

This clonotype came up a few times. V and J are TRBV5-4 and TRBJ2-7; a possible D gene is TRBD2 (6 bases). Deletions cut 4 bases from V and 3 bases from J, with 17 bases between. This CDR3 is built from 15 residues. The germline V gene encodes CDR1 SGHNT and CDR2 YYREEE (reference sequence). This chain's CDR3 is CASSPNRGAIYEQYF. The CDR3 nucleotides are TGTGCCAGCAGCCCCAACCGCGGGGCAATCTACGAGCAGTACTTC.

This chain uses TRBV5-1 with TRBJ2-1; D call uncertain. V lost 3 bases and J 7 bases, leaving 11 bases between the germline ends. CDR3 length equals 13 residues. CDR1 SGHRS and CDR2 YFSETQ come from the germline V gene. The CDR3 spells CASSSFVTNEQFF. The CDR3 DNA sequence: TGCGCCAGCAGCTCTTTCGTAACAAATGAGCAGTTCTTC. The whole variable domain, remainder taken from reference TRBV5-1 and TRBJ2-1, is KAGVTQTPRYLIKTRGQQVTLSCSPISGHRSVSWYQQTPGQGLQFLFEYFSETQRNKGNFPGRFSGRQFSNSRSEMNVSTLELGDSALYLCASSSFVTNEQFFGPGTRLTVL.

This chain uses TRBV5-1 with TRBJ2-5; D tentatively fits TRBD1 or TRBD2 (5 bases each). Germline loops: CDR1 SGHRS, CDR2 YFSETQ. The CDR3 consists of 14 residues. Trimming removed 0 bases at V and 4 bases at J, with 10 bases between. The chain's CDR3 is CASSLDGTLETQYF. The CDR3 DNA follows: TGCGCCAGCAGCTTGGACGGGACGTTAGAGACCCAGTACTTC.

This clonotype was detected a few times. The V and J genes are TRBV10-3 and TRBJ2-7; possibly TRBD1 or TRBD2 for D (5 bases each). CDR1 and CDR2 (germline): ENHRY, SYGVKD. V shed 2 bases and J shed 6 bases, with 14 bases lying between them. The CDR3 has 14 residues. In DNA, the CDR3 is TGTGCCATCAGTGAGCCGGGACGGGGCCGCGAGCAGTACTTC. Its protein product is CAISEPGRGREQYF.

This clonotype was found many times. V usage is TRBV20-1 and J usage is TRBJ1-1; tentatively, D is TRBD1 (6 bases). Germline CDR1 DFQATT, CDR2 SNEGSKA (reference sequence). The CDR3 has 15 amino acids. V was pared by 0 bases and J by 3 bases, with 14 bases between. The CDR3 loop reads CSARDEGEVDTEAFF. The CDR3, as DNA: TGCAGTGCTAGAGATGAGGGGGAAGTAGACACTGAAGCTTTCTTT.

This clonotype has only a few counts. V gene TRBV7-2 combines with J gene TRBJ2-7, with D uncertain. Germline lookup yields CDR1 SGHTA and CDR2 FQGNSA. Trimming shortened V by 0 bases and J by 0 bases, and 12 bases separated the two germline ends. The CDR3 consists of 16 residues. The chain's CDR3 is CASSLAVWKSSYEQYF. The DNA for the CDR3 is TGTGCCAGCAGCTTAGCGGTCTGGAAGAGCTCCTACGAGCAGTACTTC.

The chain recombines TRBV7-2 with TRBJ2-3; a possible D gene is TRBD1 (5 bases). Germline V gives CDR1 SGHTA, CDR2 FQGNSA. This CDR3 has 15 amino acids. V was shortened by 5 bases and J by 1 base, with 13 bases between the two germline ends. The CDR3 DNA is TGTGCCAGCAGCCCTACAGGACCCGGCACAGATACGCAGTATTTT. As protein: CASSPTGPGTDTQYF.

This clonotype was observed a few times. The V call is TRBV12-3 or TRBV12-4, the J call TRBJ2-1; tentatively, D is TRBD1 or TRBD2 (5 bases each). This CDR3 comprises 14 residues. The germline V and J ends were trimmed by 2 bases and 9 bases, with 14 bases remaining between them. The CDR3 region has the DNA TGTGCCAGCAGTTTACTAGGGTCGAGGGGTGAGCAGTTCTTC. Its protein is CASSLLGSRGEQFF.

This clonotype was seen at least ten times. This chain connects TRBV7-8 to TRBJ1-1; 7 bases are shared with TRBD1. With V trimmed by 1 base and J by 4 bases, 3 bases remained unmatched. CDR1 and CDR2 from the germline V gene are SGHVS and FQNEAQ. This CDR3 has 14 residues. The CDR3 sequence: CASSLEQGITEAFF. The CDR3 coding sequence is TGTGCCAGCAGCTTAGAACAGGGGATCACTGAAGCTTTCTTT. Full variable domain (missing parts from reference TRBV7-8 and TRBJ1-1): GAGVSQSPRYKVAKRGQDVALRCDPISGHVSLFWYQQALGQGPEFLTYFQNEAQLDKSGLPSDRFFAERPEGSVSTLKIQRTQQEDSAVYLCASSLEQGITEAFFGQGTRLTVV.

This chain links TRBV18 with TRBJ1-4; 8 bases agree with TRBD1. The V gene end was trimmed by 7 bases and the J gene end by 3 bases; junction bases not matched to a gene: 1. The CDR3 spans 13 residues. CDR1 and CDR2 from the germline V gene are KGHSH and LQKENI. CDR3 protein: CASLQGANEKLFF. CDR3 DNA sequence: TGTGCCAGCTTACAGGGGGCTAATGAAAAACTGTTTTTT.